The TCR beta chain described here comes from a study of T cells in localized non-small cell lung cancer. TCRdb's table, derived via immunoSEQ multiplex PCR, lists solely in-frame clones and lacks some. The data contain some 72,000 clones, 84% of them singletons. In the case of this clone: No antigen is known for it.

Findings and limits, study-wide: Uninvolved adjacent lung had more T cell clonality than any other tissue, topping tumor.

The germline V gene has CDR1 GTSNPN and CDR2 SVGIG (reference sequence). There are 12 residues in the CDR3. V lost 0 bases to trimming and J lost 7 bases, with 9 bases between them. This sequence was found in a man aged 40-75 years with stage I lung adenocarcinoma. The V and J genes are TRBV30 and TRBJ1-2, with a tentative D call TRBD1 (5 bases). The specimen comprised peripheral blood, sampled before any cancer treatment. The CDR3 DNA is TGTGCCTGGAGTGTTTTCCAGGGTGGCTACACCTTC. This gives the protein CAWSVFQGGYTF.